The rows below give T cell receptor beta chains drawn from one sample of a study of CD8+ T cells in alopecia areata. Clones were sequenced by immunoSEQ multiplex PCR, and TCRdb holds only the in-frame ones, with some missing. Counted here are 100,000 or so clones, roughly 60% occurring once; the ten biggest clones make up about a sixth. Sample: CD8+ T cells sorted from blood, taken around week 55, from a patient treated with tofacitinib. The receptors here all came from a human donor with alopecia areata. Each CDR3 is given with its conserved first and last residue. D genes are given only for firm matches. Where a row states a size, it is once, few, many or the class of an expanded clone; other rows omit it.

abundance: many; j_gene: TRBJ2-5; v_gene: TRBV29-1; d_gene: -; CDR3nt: TGCAGCGTCTACGGGACGAATAGCCCCCAAGAGACCCAGTACTTC; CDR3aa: CSVYGTNSPQETQYF
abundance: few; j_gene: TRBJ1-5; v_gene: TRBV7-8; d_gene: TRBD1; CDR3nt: TGTGCCAGCAGCTCCGCCGGGACAGGGGCCCAGCCCCAGCATTTT; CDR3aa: CASSSAGTGAQPQHF
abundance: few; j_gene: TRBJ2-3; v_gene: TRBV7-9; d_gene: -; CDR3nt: TGTGCCACCCTACGGGACAAATCTAGCACAGATACGCAGTATTTT; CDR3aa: CATLRDKSSTDTQYF
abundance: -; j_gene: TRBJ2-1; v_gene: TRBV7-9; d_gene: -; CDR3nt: TGTGCCAGCAGTTATAAACTAGTAGCCTACAATGAGCAGTTCTTC; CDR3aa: CASSYKLVAYNEQFF
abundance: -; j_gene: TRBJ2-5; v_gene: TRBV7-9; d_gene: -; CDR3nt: TGTGCCAGCAGCCCCTTCAAAGTCTGGCGGCTCCAAGAGACCCAGTACTTC; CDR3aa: CASSPFKVWRLQETQYF
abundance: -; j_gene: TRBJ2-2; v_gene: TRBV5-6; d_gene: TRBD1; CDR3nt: TGTGCCAGCAGTACGGGTGACAGGGCGAACACCGGGGAGCTGTTTTTT; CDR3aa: CASSTGDRANTGELFF
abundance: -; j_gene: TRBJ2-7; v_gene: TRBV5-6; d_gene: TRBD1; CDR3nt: TGTGCCAGCAGCCAACGGACGGGACAGGGTGGGTACGAGCAGTACTTC; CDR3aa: CASSQRTGQGGYEQYF
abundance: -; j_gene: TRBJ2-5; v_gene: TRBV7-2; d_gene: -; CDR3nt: TGTGCCAGCAGCCGAACCCGGTGGGTATCGGCAAAAGAGACCCAGTACTTC; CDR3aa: CASSRTRWVSAKETQYF
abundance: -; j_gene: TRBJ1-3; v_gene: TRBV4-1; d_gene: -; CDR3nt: TGCGCCAGCAGCGGGGGGCCTGGAAACACCATATATTTT; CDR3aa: CASSGGPGNTIYF
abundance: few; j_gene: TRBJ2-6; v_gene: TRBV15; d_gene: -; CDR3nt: TGTGCCACCAGCGGAACGGATGGGGCCAACGTCCTGACTTTC; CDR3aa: CATSGTDGANVLTF
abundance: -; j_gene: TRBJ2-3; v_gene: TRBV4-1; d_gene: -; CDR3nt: TGCGCCAGCAGCCAAGAACTCCAGGGCTCCGATACGCAGTATTTT; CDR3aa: CASSQELQGSDTQYF
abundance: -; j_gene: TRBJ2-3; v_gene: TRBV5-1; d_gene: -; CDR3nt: TGCGCCAGCCGGGGTACGGCTGGCACAGATACGCAGTATTTT; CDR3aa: CASRGTAGTDTQYF
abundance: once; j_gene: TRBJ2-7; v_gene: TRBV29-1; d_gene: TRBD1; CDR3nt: TGCAGCGTACGACAGGGCGCCGGATCCTACGAGCAGTACTTC; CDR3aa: CSVRQGAGSYEQYF
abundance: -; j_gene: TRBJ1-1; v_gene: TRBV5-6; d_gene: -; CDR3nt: TGTGCCAGCAGCTTGGGTTTAGGGAACACTGAAGCTTTCTTT; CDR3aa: CASSLGLGNTEAFF
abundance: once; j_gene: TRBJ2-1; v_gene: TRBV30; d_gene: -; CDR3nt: TGTGCCTGGAGTTACGGAGACGACAAGCAGTTCTTC; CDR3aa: CAWSYGDDKQFF
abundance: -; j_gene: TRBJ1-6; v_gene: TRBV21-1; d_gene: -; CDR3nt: TGTGCCAGCAGCAAAGTGGAGGGGAATAATTCACCCCTCCACTTT; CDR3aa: CASSKVEGNNSPLHF
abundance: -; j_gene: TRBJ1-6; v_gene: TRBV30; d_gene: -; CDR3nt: TGCGCCTGGACTTTAGGTGGGGGGGTTAATTCACCCCTCCACTTT; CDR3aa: CAWTLGGGVNSPLHF
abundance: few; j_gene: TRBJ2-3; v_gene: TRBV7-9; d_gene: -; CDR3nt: TGTGCCAGCAGCTTAGGTACTAGAAGCACAGATACGCAGTATTTT; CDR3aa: CASSLGTRSTDTQYF
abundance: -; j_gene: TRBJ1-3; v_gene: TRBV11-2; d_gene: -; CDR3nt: TGTGCCACCCACTCCCGAAACACCATATATTTT; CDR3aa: CATHSRNTIYF
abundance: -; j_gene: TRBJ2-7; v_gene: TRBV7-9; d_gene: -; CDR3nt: TGTGCCAGCAGCTTTTCTGACAGGTTCAACTACGAGCAGTACTTC; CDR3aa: CASSFSDRFNYEQYF
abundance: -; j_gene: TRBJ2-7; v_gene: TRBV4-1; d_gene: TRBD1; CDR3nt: TGCGCCAGCAGCCCCAGGGGACAGGGCTACGAGCAGTACTTC; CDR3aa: CASSPRGQGYEQYF
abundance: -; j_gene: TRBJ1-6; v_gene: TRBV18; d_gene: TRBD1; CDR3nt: TGTGCCAGCTCACCAGACAGGGCGAGGGCACCCCTCCACTTT; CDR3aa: CASSPDRARAPLHF
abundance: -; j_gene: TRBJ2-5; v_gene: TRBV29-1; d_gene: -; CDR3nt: TGCAGCGTAGGAATGGGCGGAGAGGAGACCCAGTACTTC; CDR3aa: CSVGMGGEETQYF
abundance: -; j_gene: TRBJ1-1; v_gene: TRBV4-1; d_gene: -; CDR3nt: TGCGCCAGCAGCCAAGATCAGGGGATGAGGACTGAAGCTTTCTTT; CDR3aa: CASSQDQGMRTEAFF
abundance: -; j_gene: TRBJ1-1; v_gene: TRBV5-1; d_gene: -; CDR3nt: TGCGCCAGCACCGTGGAGGGGAGGAACACTGAAGCTTTCTTT; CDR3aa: CASTVEGRNTEAFF
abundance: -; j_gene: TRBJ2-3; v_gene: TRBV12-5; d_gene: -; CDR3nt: TGTGCTAGTGGTTTGGCCTTCACAGATACGCAGTATTTT; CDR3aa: CASGLAFTDTQYF
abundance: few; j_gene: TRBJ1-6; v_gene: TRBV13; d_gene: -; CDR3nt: TGTGCCAGCAGTCAAAACATCGGGCCTGCTAATTCACCCCTCCACTTT; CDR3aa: CASSQNIGPANSPLHF
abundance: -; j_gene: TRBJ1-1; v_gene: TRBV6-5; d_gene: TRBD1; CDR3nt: TGTGCCAGCAGACCGGGACAGGGCTCTGAAGCTTTCTTT; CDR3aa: CASRPGQGSEAFF
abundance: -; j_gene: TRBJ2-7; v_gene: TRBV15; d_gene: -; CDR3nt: TGTGCCACCAGCCCCCGTAGGCAGGGGCCCTACGAGCAGTACTTC; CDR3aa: CATSPRRQGPYEQYF
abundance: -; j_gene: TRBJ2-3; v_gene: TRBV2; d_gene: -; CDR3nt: TGTGCCAGCAGTGAAGCGCAGGCAGATACGCAGTATTTT; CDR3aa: CASSEAQADTQYF
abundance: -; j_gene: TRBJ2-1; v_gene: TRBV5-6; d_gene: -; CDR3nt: TGTGCCAGCAGCTTGGGGGTTTCCTACAATGAGCAGTTCTTC; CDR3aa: CASSLGVSYNEQFF
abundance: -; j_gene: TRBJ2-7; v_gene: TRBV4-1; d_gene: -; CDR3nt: TGCGCCAGCAGCCTAAACCCCCACGGGGACCCGATGTATGAGCAGTACTTC; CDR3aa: CASSLNPHGDPMYEQYF
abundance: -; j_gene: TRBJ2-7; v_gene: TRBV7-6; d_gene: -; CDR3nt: TGTGCCAGCAGCTTAGATCAGGGGCCCGTCTACGAGCAGTACTTC; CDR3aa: CASSLDQGPVYEQYF
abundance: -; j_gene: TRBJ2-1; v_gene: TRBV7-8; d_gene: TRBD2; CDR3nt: TGTGCCAGCAGCTTACGGGGACTAGCGGGGGCGTACAATGAGCAGTTCTTC; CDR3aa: CASSLRGLAGAYNEQFF
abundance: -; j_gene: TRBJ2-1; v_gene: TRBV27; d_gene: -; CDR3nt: TGTGCCAGCACCCTGGCGGCCGACAGAGGCAATGAGCAGTTCTTC; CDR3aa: CASTLAADRGNEQFF
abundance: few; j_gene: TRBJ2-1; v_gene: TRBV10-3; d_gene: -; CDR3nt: TGTGCCATCGTCGATCTAACCCACAATGAGCAGTTCTTC; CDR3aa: CAIVDLTHNEQFF
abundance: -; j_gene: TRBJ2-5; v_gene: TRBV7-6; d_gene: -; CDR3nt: TGTGCCAGCAGCTGGGGGTGGGTCACCCAGTACTTC; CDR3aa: CASSWGWVTQYF
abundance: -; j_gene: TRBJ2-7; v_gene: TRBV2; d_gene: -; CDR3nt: TGTGCCAGCAGGGAATCGGGACTGAGCTACGAGCAGTACTTC; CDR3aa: CASRESGLSYEQYF
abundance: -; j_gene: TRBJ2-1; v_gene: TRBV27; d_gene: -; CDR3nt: TGTGCCAGCAGTTTTGGCAATGAGCAGTTCTTC; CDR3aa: CASSFGNEQFF
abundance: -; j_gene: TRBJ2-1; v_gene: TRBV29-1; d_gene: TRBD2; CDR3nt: TGCAGCGTTGAGTTGGCTAGCGGGGGGATACATGAGCAGTTCTTC; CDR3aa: CSVELASGGIHEQFF
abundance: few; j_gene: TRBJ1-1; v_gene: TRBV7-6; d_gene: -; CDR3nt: TGTGCCAGCAGCTTACGGACCCCCGTCCCACAAATGAACACTGAAGCTTTCTTT; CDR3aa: CASSLRTPVPQMNTEAFF
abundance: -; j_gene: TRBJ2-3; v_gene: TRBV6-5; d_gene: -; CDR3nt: TGTGCCAGCAGTCTAGGTCCATCTAGCACAGATACGCAGTATTTT; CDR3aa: CASSLGPSSTDTQYF
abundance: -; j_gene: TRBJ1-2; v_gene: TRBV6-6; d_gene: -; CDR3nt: TGTGCCAGCAGTCTAGGGCAGAACCTCTATGGCTACACCTTC; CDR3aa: CASSLGQNLYGYTF
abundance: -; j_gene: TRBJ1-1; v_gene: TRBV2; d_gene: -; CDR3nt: TGTGCCAGCAGTGTTGTAAGCGGGGAAGCTTTCTTT; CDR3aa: CASSVVSGEAFF
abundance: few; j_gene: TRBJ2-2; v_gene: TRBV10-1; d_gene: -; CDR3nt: TGCGCCATACTTGTGGGGGGCCCCGGGGAGCTGTTTTTT; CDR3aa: CAILVGGPGELFF